This T cell receptor beta chain was recorded in a study of T cell clones after liver transplantation. Study background: Subjects received no induction therapy and standard immunosuppression until randomization at 12-24 months post-transplant.

Generated by immunoSEQ multiplex PCR, the TCRdb table keeps only in-frame clones and is missing some. The sample holds tens of thousands of clones, about 73% seen once. Per germline, CDR1 SGHVS and CDR2 FQNEAQ. The CDR3 covers 13 residues. Trimming cost V 1 base and J 3 bases, with 4 bases left between them. This clonotype originated in a human patient who received a liver transplant. The graft donor may account for some of the T cells. This specimen consisted of CD4+ T cells from blood, obtained at the roughly 16-month timepoint. The chain employs TRBV7-8 and TRBJ1-5; D gene unclear. CDR3 DNA: TGTGCCAGCAGCTTAGGGGTCAATCAGCCCCAGCATTTT. Translation: CASSLGVNQPQHF.